Below are 18 T cell receptor beta chains sequenced from a single sample in a study of chemoradiotherapy in HPV16-positive cancers. Clones were read by immunoSEQ multiplex PCR, and TCRdb kept only the in-frame ones, dropping some. The repertoire holds about 24,000 clones, with about 88% as singletons. Here the sequenced sample was blood, taken from a patient who underwent chemoradiotherapy. The receptor set was obtained from a human donor with HPV-associated anogenital cancer.

The chain has TRBV5-4 and TRBJ1-2; 7 positions match TRBD1. After removal of 0 bases from V and 8 bases from J, the junction contained 4 bases not matched to a gene. This CDR3 is built from 13 residues. Germline CDR1 and CDR2: SGHNT and YYREEE (reference sequence). The CDR3 protein is CASSLETGAGYTF. The CDR3 DNA sequence: TGTGCCAGCAGCTTGGAAACAGGGGCGGGCTACACCTTC.

The chain links TRBV11-2 to TRBJ2-7; 11 nucleotides agree with TRBD2. This CDR3 has 15 amino acids. Germline V gene lookup returns CDR1 SGHAT and CDR2 FQNNGV. The trim removed 3 bases at V and 2 bases at J, leaving 3 bases unmatched. CDR3 residues: CASSFTSGSPYEQYF. CDR3 in DNA: TGTGCCAGCAGCTTCACTAGCGGGAGCCCCTACGAGCAGTACTTC.

The chain combines TRBV2 with TRBJ2-3, with 11 bases fitting TRBD2. Germline-derived CDR1 and CDR2 are SNHLY and FYNNEI. The CDR3 has 19 amino acids. The ends lost 4 bases at V and 2 bases at J; junction bases unmatched: 14. This CDR3 is CASSVRLAGGPPPTDTQYF. CDR3 in DNA: TGTGCCAGCAGTGTCCGGCTAGCGGGGGGACCGCCCCCCACAGATACGCAGTATTTT.

V gene TRBV11-3 combines with J gene TRBJ2-1; tentative D call: TRBD2 (6 bases). Germline V lookup: CDR1 SGHNT, CDR2 YENEEA. The V and J ends lost 3 bases and 6 bases respectively, with 15 bases between them. The CDR3 contains 15 residues. The CDR3 region has the DNA TGTGCCAGCAGCTTCCTCGGGACTGGAATCAATGAGCAGTTCTTC. It is translated as CASSFLGTGINEQFF.

The J gene is TRBJ1-3, the V gene TRBV11-2, with a tentative D call TRBD1 (5 bases). The germline CDR1 and CDR2 sequences are SGHAT and FQNNGV. V lost 4 bases and J 0 bases, leaving 13 bases between the germline ends. This CDR3 has 16 amino acids. The CDR3 reads CASSSAGTFSGNTIYF. The CDR3 DNA follows: TGTGCCAGCAGCTCCGCCGGGACTTTCTCTGGAAACACCATATATTTT.

The J gene is TRBJ1-3, the V gene TRBV19; D call uncertain. The germline V gene has CDR1 LNHDA and CDR2 SQIVND (reference sequence). V was trimmed by 6 bases and J by 2 bases, leaving 8 bases between them. This CDR3 region has 13 residues. CDR3 sequence: CASREVTGNTIYF. Written as DNA, the CDR3 is TGTGCCAGTAGAGAAGTTACTGGAAACACCATATATTTT.

V gene TRBV9 combines with J gene TRBJ2-1; D is possibly TRBD1 (6 bases). The CDR3 has 12 residues. Per germline, CDR1 SGDLS and CDR2 YYNGEE. The V gene lost 0 bases and the J gene lost 14 bases, with 12 bases spanning the gap. The DNA for the CDR3 is TGTGCCAGCAGCGTAGACCAGGGGCGGAAGTTCTTC. It is translated as CASSVDQGRKFF.

The chain is built from TRBV29-1 and TRBJ2-7; D is ambiguous. Per the germline V gene, CDR1 is SQVTM and CDR2 is ANQGSEA. The CDR3 covers 11 residues. V was trimmed by 5 bases and J by 2 bases, leaving 7 bases between them. The CDR3 DNA reads TGCAGCGTTATAAAGACCTACGAGCAGTACTTC. This encodes CSVIKTYEQYF.

The gene calls are TRBV7-2 and TRBJ2-6; D not resolved. Trimming cost V 5 bases and J 0 bases, with 5 bases left between them. The germline V gene encodes CDR1 SGHTA and CDR2 FQGNSA. This CDR3 comprises 14 residues. CDR3 residues: CASSPSSGANVLTF. The CDR3, as DNA: TGTGCCAGCAGCCCGAGCTCTGGGGCCAACGTCCTGACTTTC.

The J gene is TRBJ1-4, the V gene TRBV18; 7 nucleotides match TRBD1. Germline V gene sequence: CDR1 KGHSH, CDR2 LQKENI. CDR3 length: 14 residues. V shed 3 bases and J 7 bases; nucleotides not matched to a gene: 5. As DNA, the CDR3 is TGTGCCAGCTCACCGCGGGACAGCCCTGAAAAACTGTTTTTT. This gives the protein CASSPRDSPEKLFF.

This clone was counted a few times. The chain combines TRBV6-4 with TRBJ2-1; TRBD1 aligns across 8 bases. This CDR3 contains 14 residues. Germline-derived CDR1 and CDR2 are MRHNA and SNTAGT. V lost 4 bases, J lost 7 bases, and 6 bases stayed unmatched. CDR3 bases: TGTGCCAGCAGTGTGCAGGGGGCTGAGAATGAGCAGTTCTTC. It specifies CASSVQGAENEQFF.

The chain is built from TRBV5-5 and TRBJ1-5; weak D call: TRBD1 (5 bases). The germline CDR1 and CDR2 sequences are SGHKS and YYEKEE (reference sequence). The CDR3 covers 14 residues. V lost 5 bases and J 4 bases, leaving 13 bases between the germline ends. The CDR3 region is CASSWGVVNQPQHF. The DNA for the CDR3 is TGTGCCAGCAGTTGGGGCGTAGTAAATCAGCCCCAGCATTTT.

The V call is TRBV11-3, the J call TRBJ1-1; possible D gene TRBD1, 6 bases. Trimming cost V 5 bases and J 3 bases, with 10 bases left between them. Per the germline V gene, CDR1 is SGHNT and CDR2 is YENEEA. CDR3 size: 13 residues. CDR3 in amino acids: CASSLRGDTEAFF. The DNA for the CDR3 is TGTGCCAGCAGCCTGAGGGGGGACACTGAAGCTTTCTTT. The variable domain in full, completed from reference TRBV11-3 and TRBJ1-1, reads EAGVVQSPRYKIIEKKQPVAFWCNPISGHNTLYWYLQNLGQGPELLIRYENEEAVDDSQLPKDRFSAERLKGVDSTLKIQPAELGDSAVYLCASSLRGDTEAFFGQGTRLTVV.

The chain combines TRBV5-6 with TRBJ2-7, with D uncertain. The CDR3 is 13 amino acids. V lost 4 bases, J lost 2 bases, and 10 bases lay in between. CDR1 SGHDT and CDR2 YYEEEE come from the germline V gene. The CDR3 is CASSPDGPYEQYF. The CDR3 DNA sequence: TGTGCCAGCAGCCCGGACGGCCCCTACGAGCAGTACTTC.

The genes are TRBV4-3 and TRBJ2-1; 9 nucleotides match TRBD2. Germline V gene sequence: CDR1 LGHNA, CDR2 YSLEER. The CDR3 runs 17 residues. Trimming cost V 0 bases and J 6 bases; bases outside gene matches: 9. The DNA for the CDR3 is TGCGCCAGCAGCCAAGATCCCCCTGGGACTAGCTCCAATGAGCAGTTCTTC. Translation: CASSQDPPGTSSNEQFF.

The chain joins TRBV6-1 to TRBJ2-7, with a possible D match to TRBD1 (6 bases). V was cut by 5 bases and J by 9 bases, with 11 bases left in between. The length of the CDR3 is 11 residues. CDR1 and CDR2 (germline): MNHNS, SASEGT. The CDR3 is CASSSQGRQYF. For the CDR3, the DNA is TGTGCCAGCAGTTCACAGGGACGGCAGTACTTC.

Remarks on this clone: Other DNA sequences in this sample translate to the same CDR3. The chain links TRBV28 to TRBJ1-2; D is possibly TRBD1 (5 bases). V shed 5 bases and J shed 2 bases, with 12 bases lying between them. Germline CDR1 MDHEN, CDR2 SYDVKM. This CDR3 has 14 amino acids. The CDR3 region is CASSGGGRNYGYTF. Here the CDR3 DNA reads TGTGCCAGCAGTGGCGGGGGTCGAAACTATGGCTACACCTTC.

The rearrangement joins TRBV7-3 to TRBJ2-7, with D possibly TRBD1 on 8 matching bases. CDR1 SGHTA and CDR2 FQGTGA come from the germline V gene. V was pared by 4 bases and J by 7 bases, with 20 bases between. The CDR3 extends over 15 amino acids. CDR3 sequence reads: CASSSIGTGLGEQYF. CDR3 bases: TGTGCCAGCAGCTCCATCGGGACAGGACTAGGGGAGCAGTACTTC.